This TCR beta chain derives from a study of spatial heterogeneity in lung cancer. Study-level information: Each unique TCR and UMI combination was seen more than ten times on average in raw reads.

Time point in this sample: sample taken at primary tumor resection. The input material, whole RNA from tumor, nontumor lung or frozen PBMC, was sequenced unsorted. There are a few counts of this clonotype. TCRdb reprocessed the 5' RACE reads via MiXCR and lists one record per CDR3 protein. The sample yields more than 80,000 distinct CDR3 sequences, 9.5% to 15% seen once. Germline CDR1 reads SGDLS; CDR2 reads YYNGEE. Trimming removed 3 bases at V and 12 bases at J, with 10 bases between. The CDR3 totals 12 residues. The V gene is TRBV9, the J gene TRBJ1-6; D is possibly TRBD1 (5 bases). The sequence derives from a male donor with early-stage non-small cell lung cancer. Sequencing was performed on PBMCs, taken at surgery. DNA of the CDR3: TGTGCCAGCAGCGCCCAGGGAGGACCCCTCCACTTT. Protein sequence: CASSAQGGPLHF. Variable domain in full (rest from reference TRBV9 and TRBJ1-6): DSGVTQTPKHLITATGQRVTLRCSPRSGDLSVYWYQQSLDQGLQFLIQYYNGEERAKGNILERFSAQQFPDLHSELNLSSLELGDSALYFCASSAQGGPLHFGNGTRLTVT.